This T cell receptor (beta chain) came from a study of T cells in Graves' hyperthyroidism and ophthalmopathy. CDR1 and CDR2 (germline): SNHLY, FYNNEI. The V end lost 8 bases, the J end lost 1 base, and 0 bases lay between the germline ends. CDR3 length: 11 amino acids. Amplification of TCR beta CDR3 regions used RNA as the template. HTBI primers were the set used in a first-round RT-PCR of the TCR CDR3. Using its own MiXCR run on the multiplex PCR reads, TCRdb lists one record per CDR3 protein. The table shows 300,000 to 450,000 distinct CDR3 sequences, with about 17% occurring only once. This clonotype showed up many times.

This rearrangement joins TRBV2 to TRBJ2-6; unclear D gene. The specimen sequenced was blood. The clonotype was recovered from a woman in her 30s with Graves' hyperthyroidism that later progressed to Graves' ophthalmopathy. CDR3 coding DNA: TGTGCCAGCTCTGGGGCCAACGTCCTGACTTTC. Translated, it gives CASSGANVLTF.